The rows below give T cell receptor beta chains drawn from one sample of a study of CD8 T cells in ankylosing spondylitis. From the 5' RACE reads, TCRdb called clonotypes with MiXCR, one entry per CDR3 protein. Among about 750,000 distinct CDR3 sequences listed, roughly 19% were seen once. Sequenced: blood, either unsorted or a sorted T cell fraction (not recorded which). These receptors originate from a male donor with ankylosing spondylitis. Each CDR3 is given with its conserved first and last residue. D genes are given only for firm matches. A row's size may be missing; if present it is once, few, many or a size class.

14	TRBV20-1	TRBJ2-3	.	.	CSAIGQGSTDTQYF	TGCAGTGCGATCGGACAAGGTAGCACAGATACGCAGTATTTT
15	TRBV5-1	TRBJ1-2	TRBD1	few	CASSTTLGGHYGYTF	TGCGCCAGCTCCACCACCCTAGGGGGCCACTATGGCTACACCTTC
12	TRBV20-1	TRBJ2-7	TRBD1	.	CSASDRDHEQYF	TGCAGTGCTAGTGACAGGGACCACGAGCAGTACTTC
15	TRBV5-6	TRBJ2-5	.	.	CASTTKGVGVETQYF	TGTGCCAGCACCACGAAGGGGGTGGGTGTAGAGACCCAGTACTTC
14	TRBV29-1	TRBJ2-1	TRBD2	.	CSVEGTSEYNEQFF	TGCAGCGTTGAAGGGACTAGCGAGTACAATGAGCAGTTCTTC
11	TRBV30	TRBJ2-7	.	.	CAWRYTGEQYF	TGTGCCTGGAGGTACACTGGCGAGCAGTACTTC
15	TRBV12-3/TRBV12-4	TRBJ1-1	.	few	CASSPSLSGGTEAFF	TGTGCCAGCAGTCCTTCTTTGTCCGGTGGCACTGAAGCTTTCTTT
15	TRBV12-3/TRBV12-4	TRBJ2-3	.	few	CASSFPDTSTDTQYF	TGTGCCAGCAGTTTCCCGGATACTAGCACAGATACGCAGTATTTT
13	TRBV5-1	TRBJ2-5	.	few	CASSSGSEATQYF	TGCGCCAGCAGCTCGGGGTCCGAAGCGACCCAGTACTTC
15	TRBV5-1	TRBJ2-5	.	few	CASSYSDSSIETQYF	TGCGCCAGCAGCTACTCGGACTCGTCAATAGAGACCCAGTACTTC
15	TRBV13	TRBJ2-7	.	few	CASSTARDSPYEQYF	TGTGCCAGCAGCACCGCCCGGGACTCACCCTACGAGCAGTACTTC
12	TRBV29-1	TRBJ1-1	.	.	CSVVVETAEAFF	TGCAGCGTTGTGGTCGAGACAGCTGAAGCTTTCTTT
15	TRBV10-3	TRBJ2-1	TRBD2	many	CAISPTSGIFNEQFF	TGTGCCATCAGTCCGACTAGCGGGATCTTTAATGAGCAGTTCTTC
11	TRBV2	TRBJ2-7	.	.	CASSEWGEQYF	TGTGCCAGCAGTGAATGGGGAGAGCAGTACTTC
12	TRBV29-1	TRBJ2-7	.	.	CSGVDNSYEQYF	TGCAGCGGTGTGGACAACTCCTACGAGCAGTACTTC
15	TRBV18	TRBJ1-1	.	.	CASSRNGELATEAFF	TGTGCCAGCTCACGGAATGGGGAGCTGGCGACTGAAGCTTTCTTT
14	TRBV14	TRBJ2-2	.	few	CASTGLRNTGELFF	TGTGCCTCCACGGGACTCCGGAACACCGGGGAGCTGTTTTTT
13	TRBV4-3	TRBJ1-4	.	few	CASSQIRGEKLFF	TGCGCCAGCAGCCAGATCCGCGGGGAAAAACTGTTTTTT
13	TRBV29-1	TRBJ2-1	TRBD2	.	CSVREEPHNEQFF	TGCAGCGTGCGGGAGGAGCCCCACAATGAGCAGTTCTTC
16	TRBV5-1	TRBJ2-6	TRBD1	.	CASSWGQGSGANVLTF	TGCGCCAGCAGCTGGGGACAGGGGTCCGGGGCCAACGTCCTGACTTTC
16	TRBV15	TRBJ2-5	TRBD2	.	CATSRASGGTEETQYF	TGTGCCACCAGCAGAGCTAGCGGGGGGACCGAAGAGACCCAGTACTTC
14	TRBV12-3/TRBV12-4	TRBJ2-3	.	few	CASSRRASTDTQYF	TGTGCCAGCTCTCGCCGGGCAAGCACAGATACGCAGTATTTT
15	TRBV29-1	TRBJ1-1	.	many	CSVDPQGTANTEAFF	TGCAGCGTTGACCCTCAGGGCACCGCGAACACTGAAGCTTTCTTT
14	TRBV20-1	TRBJ1-2	.	.	CSASTDVPNYGYTF	TGCAGTGCCTCGACAGACGTCCCTAACTATGGCTACACCTTC
16	TRBV11-2	TRBJ2-3	.	.	CASSRRQPLRTDTQYF	TGTGCCAGCAGCCGACGACAGCCTTTACGCACAGATACGCAGTATTTT
15	TRBV7-8	TRBJ2-7	.	.	CASSTVPGGSYEQYF	TGTGCCAGCAGCACTGTACCCGGGGGCTCCTACGAGCAGTACTTC
15	TRBV20-1	TRBJ1-2	TRBD1	few	CSARARTGEVYGYTF	TGCAGTGCTAGAGCTCGGACAGGGGAAGTCTATGGCTACACCTTC
15	TRBV7-3	TRBJ2-1	TRBD2	few	CASSLSMAGGNEQFF	TGTGCCAGCAGCTTATCTATGGCGGGAGGCAATGAGCAGTTCTTC
11	TRBV30	TRBJ2-1	.	few	CAWSVSWEAVF	TGTGCCTGGAGTGTGTCTTGGGAGGCGGTCTTC
12	TRBV3-1	TRBJ1-6	.	few	CASSQDHGHINF	TGTGCCAGCAGCCAAGATCACGGACACATCAACTTT
13	TRBV20-1	TRBJ2-1	TRBD1	few	CTLPGQTFNEQFF	TGCACCCTTCCGGGACAGACCTTCAATGAGCAGTTCTTC
16	TRBV20-1	TRBJ2-3	TRBD2	.	CSAPHAFSGSLNTQYF	TGCAGTGCTCCCCACGCGTTTAGCGGGAGTTTAAATACGCAGTATTTT
14	TRBV25-1	TRBJ2-5	TRBD2	.	CASSERTSGSTQYF	TGTGCCAGCAGTGAAAGGACTAGCGGGAGTACCCAGTACTTC
16	TRBV9	TRBJ2-1	TRBD2	few	CASSVIAGTSYNEQFF	TGTGCCAGCAGCGTCATAGCGGGAACTTCCTACAATGAGCAGTTCTTC
14	TRBV24-1	TRBJ2-1	.	.	CATSDTGPYNEQFF	TGTGCCACCAGTGATACGGGACCGTACAATGAGCAGTTCTTC
15	TRBV5-1	TRBJ1-4	.	.	CASSPLGRSGEKLFF	TGCGCCAGCAGCCCGCTTGGTCGTAGCGGTGAAAAACTGTTTTTT
17	TRBV9	TRBJ1-4	TRBD1	.	CASSPHPGTGSNEKLFF	TGTGCCAGCAGCCCTCACCCCGGGACAGGGTCTAATGAAAAACTGTTTTTT
16	TRBV11-1	TRBJ1-1	TRBD1	few	CASSLARQGRNTEAFF	TGTGCCAGCAGCTTAGCCCGACAGGGCCGGAACACTGAAGCTTTCTTT
14	TRBV7-9	TRBJ1-1	.	few	CASRQPQQGTEAFF	TGTGCCAGCAGGCAACCCCAGCAGGGTACTGAAGCTTTCTTT
15	TRBV9	TRBJ1-2	TRBD1	few	CASSAGQGALYGYTF	TGTGCCAGCAGCGCGGGACAGGGGGCTTTATATGGCTACACCTTC
15	TRBV3-1	TRBJ1-2	TRBD1	.	CASSQWDRLNYGYTF	TGTGCCAGCAGCCAATGGGACAGACTTAACTATGGCTACACCTTC
15	TRBV12-3/TRBV12-4	TRBJ1-5	TRBD1	few	CASRGTGDNNQPQHF	TGTGCCAGCAGGGGGACAGGGGATAACAATCAGCCCCAGCATTTT
13	TRBV2	TRBJ2-3	.	.	CASNGGITDTQYF	TGTGCCAGCAATGGCGGGATCACAGATACGCAGTATTTT
14	TRBV7-3	TRBJ2-1	.	once	CASRGRPKYNEQFF	TGTGCCAGCAGGGGCCGACCGAAATACAATGAGCAGTTCTTC
13	TRBV2	TRBJ2-5	TRBD2	few	CASRDSTGGTQYF	TGTGCCAGCAGAGATTCGACGGGGGGGACCCAGTACTTC
16	TRBV11-2	TRBJ2-1	.	.	CASRLEGEIVKNEQFF	TGTGCCAGCCGACTAGAGGGAGAGATCGTGAAAAATGAGCAGTTCTTC
12	TRBV29-1	TRBJ2-3	.	.	CSPVYGTDTQYF	TGCAGCCCCGTGTACGGCACAGATACGCAGTATTTT
13	TRBV6-6	TRBJ2-7	TRBD2	.	CASKQGGSGEQYF	TGTGCCAGCAAGCAGGGAGGGTCCGGCGAGCAGTACTTC
16	TRBV7-8	TRBJ2-3	.	.	CASSLFTASGTDTQYF	TGTGCCAGCAGCTTATTCACGGCTAGCGGCACAGATACGCAGTATTTT
14	TRBV20-1	TRBJ1-4	.	many	CSAERRATNEKLFF	TGCAGTGCCGAACGTAGAGCAACTAATGAAAAACTGTTTTTT
16	TRBV5-5	TRBJ1-4	.	few	CASSLGGAPVGEKLFF	TGTGCCAGCAGCTTGGGGGGGGCGCCGGTAGGTGAAAAACTGTTTTTT
14	TRBV7-8	TRBJ2-7	.	.	CASSLVVGGYEQYF	TGTGCCAGCAGCTTAGTGGTCGGGGGCTACGAGCAGTACTTC
17	TRBV4-3	TRBJ2-1	TRBD1	few	CASSHGPGTVAYNEQFF	TGCGCCAGCAGCCACGGCCCCGGGACAGTAGCCTACAATGAGCAGTTCTTC
14	TRBV20-1	TRBJ1-5	.	.	CSAQSGYSNQPQHF	TGCAGTGCCCAGTCCGGATATAGCAATCAGCCCCAGCATTTT
13	TRBV30	TRBJ2-3	.	.	CAWSVRTKDTQYF	TGTGCCTGGAGTGTACGGACGAAAGATACGCAGTATTTT
15	TRBV5-1	TRBJ2-6	.	few	CASSLGYSGANVLTF	TGCGCCAGCAGCTTGGGGTACTCTGGGGCCAACGTCCTGACTTTC